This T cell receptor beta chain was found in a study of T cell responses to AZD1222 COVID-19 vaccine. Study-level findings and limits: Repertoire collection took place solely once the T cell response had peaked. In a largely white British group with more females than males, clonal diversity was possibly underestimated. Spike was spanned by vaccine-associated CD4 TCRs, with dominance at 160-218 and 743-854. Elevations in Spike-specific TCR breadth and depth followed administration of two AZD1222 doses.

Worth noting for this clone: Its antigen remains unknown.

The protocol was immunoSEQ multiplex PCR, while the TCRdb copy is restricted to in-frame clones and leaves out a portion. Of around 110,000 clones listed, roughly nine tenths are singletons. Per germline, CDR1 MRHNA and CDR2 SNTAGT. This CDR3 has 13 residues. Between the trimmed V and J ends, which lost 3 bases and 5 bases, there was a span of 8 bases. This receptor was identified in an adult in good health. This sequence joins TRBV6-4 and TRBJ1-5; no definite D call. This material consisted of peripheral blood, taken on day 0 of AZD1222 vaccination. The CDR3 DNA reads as TGTGCCAGCAGTGAAGGGATCCATCAGCCCCAGCATTTT. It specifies CASSEGIHQPQHF.